This T cell receptor beta chain was sequenced in a study of molecular identifiers for immune sequencing clone quantification. Study in general: Replicates involved a five-way split of RNA from roughly 21,000 or 96,000 naive CD8 cells, with sequencing of four.

V lost 2 bases to trimming and J lost 8 bases, with 7 bases between them. The CDR3 totals 12 residues. Germline assignment: CDR1 MNHEY and CDR2 SVGEGT. In its sample, this clonotype was seen many times. The antigen remains unidentified. General study findings and limits: Spiked Jurkat TCR RNA equal to one cell could reportedly be picked out among some 1 million naive cells.

TCRdb recomputed calls from the PCR reads with MiXCR, one row per CDR3 protein. The data contain more than 250,000 distinct CDR3 sequences, over 20% of them singletons. Material: naive CD8+ T cells from blood, with Jurkat cell RNA spiked in. Specified subset: FACS-sorted CD8+CD4-CCR7+CD45RA+ naive T cells. V and J are TRBV6-2 or TRBV6-3 and TRBJ2-1; D ambiguous. The receptor's source is a human donor in good health. Some libraries in this study had Jurkat cell RNA spiked in. The CDR3 reads CASSYRADEQFF. The CDR3 DNA is TGTGCCAGCAGTTACAGGGCTGATGAGCAGTTCTTC.